This passage covers 8 T cell receptor beta chains from one sample sequenced in a study of T cells after yellow fever vaccination. TCRdb recomputed calls from the 5' RACE reads with MiXCR, one row per CDR3 protein. The sample comprises 450,000 to 650,000 distinct CDR3 sequences, roughly 12% of which are singletons, and more than 12% rests with the top ten. The material was PBMCs, obtained on the day of the yellow fever booster vaccination. These receptors originate from a man aged 25 to 40 who received the YFV17D yellow fever vaccine.

This chain uses TRBV2 with TRBJ2-2; D is ambiguous. The CDR3 totals 11 residues. Germline V gene sequence: CDR1 SNHLY, CDR2 FYNNEI. The V end lost 7 bases, the J end lost 5 bases, and 5 bases lay between the germline ends. Here the CDR3 reads CASIGTGELFF. CDR3 nucleotide sequence: TGTGCCAGCATAGGAACCGGGGAGCTGTTTTTT.

The CDR3 loop reads CASSYGTSETDTQYF. The DNA of the CDR3 is TGTGCCAGCAGTTACGGGACTAGCGAGACAGATACGCAGTATTTT. This sequence joins TRBV7-9 and TRBJ2-3; 10 bases agree with TRBD2. This CDR3 has 15 residues. J gave up 3 bases and V 6 bases, and 6 bases lay outside the gene matches. Per the germline V gene, CDR1 is SEHNR and CDR2 is FQNEAQ (reference sequence).

A few counts support this clonotype. The chain is built from TRBV6-2 or TRBV6-3 and TRBJ2-3; unclear D gene. The germline V gene has CDR1 MNHEY and CDR2 SVGEGT. There are 14 residues in the CDR3. The ends were cut back, 7 bases at V and 4 bases at J, with 15 bases in the middle. The CDR3 DNA sequence: TGTGCCAGCACGGGCTGGAAGTCGGCAGATACGCAGTATTTT. It specifies CASTGWKSADTQYF.

This clonotype occurred a few times. The J gene is TRBJ2-1, the V gene TRBV7-2; D remains unclear. V lost 5 bases to trimming and J lost 0 bases, with 14 bases between them. This CDR3 comprises 16 residues. Germline-derived CDR1 and CDR2 are SGHTA and FQGNSA. The CDR3 sequence is CASSKGPPPSYNEQFF. In DNA form, the CDR3 reads TGTGCCAGCAGCAAAGGACCACCTCCCTCCTACAATGAGCAGTTCTTC.

The chain links TRBV29-1 to TRBJ2-7; D unresolved. Trimming shortened V by 0 bases and J by 1 base, and 7 bases separated the two germline ends. Germline lookup yields CDR1 SQVTM and CDR2 ANQGSEA. The CDR3 spans 13 residues. CDR3 residues: CSVEEGKSYEQYF. DNA of the CDR3: TGCAGCGTTGAAGAGGGAAAATCCTACGAGCAGTACTTC.

This clonotype was counted a few times. The gene calls are TRBV29-1 and TRBJ2-1, with D perhaps matching TRBD1 or TRBD2 (5 bases each). The CDR3 is 15 amino acids. V lost 0 bases to trimming and J lost 4 bases, with 13 bases between them. Per the germline V gene, CDR1 is SQVTM and CDR2 is ANQGSEA. This CDR3 is CSVEDMGELYNEQFF. CDR3 DNA sequence: TGCAGCGTTGAAGATATGGGGGAACTTTACAATGAGCAGTTCTTC.

The chain recombines TRBV12-3 or TRBV12-4 with TRBJ2-7; D not resolved. The CDR3 extends over 11 amino acids. The V gene lost 3 bases and the J gene lost 5 bases, with 5 bases spanning the gap. CDR3 sequence: CASSFKNEQYF. The CDR3, as DNA: TGTGCCAGCAGTTTTAAAAACGAGCAGTACTTC.

This clonotype appeared a few times. V is TRBV14 and J is TRBJ2-1; D is unclear. V was clipped by 2 bases and J by 8 bases, with 13 bases between them. Germline V lookup: CDR1 SGHDN, CDR2 FVKESK. The CDR3 covers 14 residues. CDR3: CASSQRLYMDEQFF. DNA for the CDR3: TGTGCCAGCAGCCAAAGACTGTATATGGATGAGCAGTTCTTC.